This T cell receptor beta chain was obtained from a study of control samples from healthy donors and cancer patients. The V gene's germline CDR1 is LNHNV and CDR2 YYDKDF (reference sequence). CDR3 length: 13 residues. Trimming stripped 0 bases from V and 0 bases from J, with 2 bases between. This table comes from immunoSEQ multiplex PCR, and its TCRdb copy is limited to in-frame clones, with some not included. This sample has 150,000 to 200,000 clones, with around 94% found just once. Sequenced sample: blood. The clonotype comes from a woman aged 18 to 35 in good health. This rearrangement joins TRBV15 to TRBJ1-2; D gene unclear. CDR3 protein: CATSRDTNYGYTF. The CDR3 nucleotides are TGTGCCACCAGCAGAGATACTAACTATGGCTACACCTTC.